The rows below give T cell receptor beta chains drawn from one sample of a study of human T cells and chemical hapten exposure. A single record per CDR3 protein comes from TCRdb applying MiXCR to the RACE reads. The sample yields 100,000 or so distinct CDR3 sequences, roughly 10% seen once. The sequenced sample was whole blood, obtained in connection with sensitization to the hapten diphenylcyclopropenone (DPC). These receptors were obtained from a man aged 35 to 55 with alopecia areata. Some clones in this sample may be carry-over from other donors' samples. Each CDR3 is given without its conserved first and last residue.

cdr3_aa cdr3_length v_call
ASSPRRRLYNEQF 13 TRBV28
AISEMAGGANSPLH 14 TRBV10-3
ASSFENQETQY 11 TRBV7-9
ASSTPQGVYGYT 12 TRBV6-6
ASSSTGPDTGELF 13 TRBV7-2
ASSPSEDRGGQPQH 14 TRBV18
SARDLTGVSEQF 12 TRBV20-1
ASSLGGTEEQF 11 TRBV5-4
ASSFRGALNTEAF 13 TRBV7-8
ATTGTGYTEAF 11 TRBV24-1
ASSLAPTRPQH 11 TRBV7-8
ASSPQGGGELF 11 TRBV7-9
ASSPVSGTLNSPLH 14 TRBV28
ASSSRPNTQY 10 TRBV7-8
ASSQEETSGTNEQF 14 TRBV3-1
ASSLEGLSDTQY 12 TRBV7-9
ASSLGGGLNTEAF 13 TRBV5-1
ASSLGQTSGANVLT 14 TRBV7-2
ASSLTAFNAYNEQF 14 TRBV7-3
ASSRVSSYNEQF 12 TRBV14
ATSDKLAGVYNEQF 14 TRBV24-1
SARQGAQNTEAF 12 TRBV20-1
ASSPRITTDTQY 12 TRBV7-6
SARSGKETQY 10 TRBV20-1
ASSYKRTGALY 11 TRBV6-2/TRBV6-3
ASGPDRLGAQPQH 13 TRBV6-2/TRBV6-3
ASSGGQLSSYNEQF 14 TRBV5-4
ASRRGIRTSGTDTQY 15 TRBV27